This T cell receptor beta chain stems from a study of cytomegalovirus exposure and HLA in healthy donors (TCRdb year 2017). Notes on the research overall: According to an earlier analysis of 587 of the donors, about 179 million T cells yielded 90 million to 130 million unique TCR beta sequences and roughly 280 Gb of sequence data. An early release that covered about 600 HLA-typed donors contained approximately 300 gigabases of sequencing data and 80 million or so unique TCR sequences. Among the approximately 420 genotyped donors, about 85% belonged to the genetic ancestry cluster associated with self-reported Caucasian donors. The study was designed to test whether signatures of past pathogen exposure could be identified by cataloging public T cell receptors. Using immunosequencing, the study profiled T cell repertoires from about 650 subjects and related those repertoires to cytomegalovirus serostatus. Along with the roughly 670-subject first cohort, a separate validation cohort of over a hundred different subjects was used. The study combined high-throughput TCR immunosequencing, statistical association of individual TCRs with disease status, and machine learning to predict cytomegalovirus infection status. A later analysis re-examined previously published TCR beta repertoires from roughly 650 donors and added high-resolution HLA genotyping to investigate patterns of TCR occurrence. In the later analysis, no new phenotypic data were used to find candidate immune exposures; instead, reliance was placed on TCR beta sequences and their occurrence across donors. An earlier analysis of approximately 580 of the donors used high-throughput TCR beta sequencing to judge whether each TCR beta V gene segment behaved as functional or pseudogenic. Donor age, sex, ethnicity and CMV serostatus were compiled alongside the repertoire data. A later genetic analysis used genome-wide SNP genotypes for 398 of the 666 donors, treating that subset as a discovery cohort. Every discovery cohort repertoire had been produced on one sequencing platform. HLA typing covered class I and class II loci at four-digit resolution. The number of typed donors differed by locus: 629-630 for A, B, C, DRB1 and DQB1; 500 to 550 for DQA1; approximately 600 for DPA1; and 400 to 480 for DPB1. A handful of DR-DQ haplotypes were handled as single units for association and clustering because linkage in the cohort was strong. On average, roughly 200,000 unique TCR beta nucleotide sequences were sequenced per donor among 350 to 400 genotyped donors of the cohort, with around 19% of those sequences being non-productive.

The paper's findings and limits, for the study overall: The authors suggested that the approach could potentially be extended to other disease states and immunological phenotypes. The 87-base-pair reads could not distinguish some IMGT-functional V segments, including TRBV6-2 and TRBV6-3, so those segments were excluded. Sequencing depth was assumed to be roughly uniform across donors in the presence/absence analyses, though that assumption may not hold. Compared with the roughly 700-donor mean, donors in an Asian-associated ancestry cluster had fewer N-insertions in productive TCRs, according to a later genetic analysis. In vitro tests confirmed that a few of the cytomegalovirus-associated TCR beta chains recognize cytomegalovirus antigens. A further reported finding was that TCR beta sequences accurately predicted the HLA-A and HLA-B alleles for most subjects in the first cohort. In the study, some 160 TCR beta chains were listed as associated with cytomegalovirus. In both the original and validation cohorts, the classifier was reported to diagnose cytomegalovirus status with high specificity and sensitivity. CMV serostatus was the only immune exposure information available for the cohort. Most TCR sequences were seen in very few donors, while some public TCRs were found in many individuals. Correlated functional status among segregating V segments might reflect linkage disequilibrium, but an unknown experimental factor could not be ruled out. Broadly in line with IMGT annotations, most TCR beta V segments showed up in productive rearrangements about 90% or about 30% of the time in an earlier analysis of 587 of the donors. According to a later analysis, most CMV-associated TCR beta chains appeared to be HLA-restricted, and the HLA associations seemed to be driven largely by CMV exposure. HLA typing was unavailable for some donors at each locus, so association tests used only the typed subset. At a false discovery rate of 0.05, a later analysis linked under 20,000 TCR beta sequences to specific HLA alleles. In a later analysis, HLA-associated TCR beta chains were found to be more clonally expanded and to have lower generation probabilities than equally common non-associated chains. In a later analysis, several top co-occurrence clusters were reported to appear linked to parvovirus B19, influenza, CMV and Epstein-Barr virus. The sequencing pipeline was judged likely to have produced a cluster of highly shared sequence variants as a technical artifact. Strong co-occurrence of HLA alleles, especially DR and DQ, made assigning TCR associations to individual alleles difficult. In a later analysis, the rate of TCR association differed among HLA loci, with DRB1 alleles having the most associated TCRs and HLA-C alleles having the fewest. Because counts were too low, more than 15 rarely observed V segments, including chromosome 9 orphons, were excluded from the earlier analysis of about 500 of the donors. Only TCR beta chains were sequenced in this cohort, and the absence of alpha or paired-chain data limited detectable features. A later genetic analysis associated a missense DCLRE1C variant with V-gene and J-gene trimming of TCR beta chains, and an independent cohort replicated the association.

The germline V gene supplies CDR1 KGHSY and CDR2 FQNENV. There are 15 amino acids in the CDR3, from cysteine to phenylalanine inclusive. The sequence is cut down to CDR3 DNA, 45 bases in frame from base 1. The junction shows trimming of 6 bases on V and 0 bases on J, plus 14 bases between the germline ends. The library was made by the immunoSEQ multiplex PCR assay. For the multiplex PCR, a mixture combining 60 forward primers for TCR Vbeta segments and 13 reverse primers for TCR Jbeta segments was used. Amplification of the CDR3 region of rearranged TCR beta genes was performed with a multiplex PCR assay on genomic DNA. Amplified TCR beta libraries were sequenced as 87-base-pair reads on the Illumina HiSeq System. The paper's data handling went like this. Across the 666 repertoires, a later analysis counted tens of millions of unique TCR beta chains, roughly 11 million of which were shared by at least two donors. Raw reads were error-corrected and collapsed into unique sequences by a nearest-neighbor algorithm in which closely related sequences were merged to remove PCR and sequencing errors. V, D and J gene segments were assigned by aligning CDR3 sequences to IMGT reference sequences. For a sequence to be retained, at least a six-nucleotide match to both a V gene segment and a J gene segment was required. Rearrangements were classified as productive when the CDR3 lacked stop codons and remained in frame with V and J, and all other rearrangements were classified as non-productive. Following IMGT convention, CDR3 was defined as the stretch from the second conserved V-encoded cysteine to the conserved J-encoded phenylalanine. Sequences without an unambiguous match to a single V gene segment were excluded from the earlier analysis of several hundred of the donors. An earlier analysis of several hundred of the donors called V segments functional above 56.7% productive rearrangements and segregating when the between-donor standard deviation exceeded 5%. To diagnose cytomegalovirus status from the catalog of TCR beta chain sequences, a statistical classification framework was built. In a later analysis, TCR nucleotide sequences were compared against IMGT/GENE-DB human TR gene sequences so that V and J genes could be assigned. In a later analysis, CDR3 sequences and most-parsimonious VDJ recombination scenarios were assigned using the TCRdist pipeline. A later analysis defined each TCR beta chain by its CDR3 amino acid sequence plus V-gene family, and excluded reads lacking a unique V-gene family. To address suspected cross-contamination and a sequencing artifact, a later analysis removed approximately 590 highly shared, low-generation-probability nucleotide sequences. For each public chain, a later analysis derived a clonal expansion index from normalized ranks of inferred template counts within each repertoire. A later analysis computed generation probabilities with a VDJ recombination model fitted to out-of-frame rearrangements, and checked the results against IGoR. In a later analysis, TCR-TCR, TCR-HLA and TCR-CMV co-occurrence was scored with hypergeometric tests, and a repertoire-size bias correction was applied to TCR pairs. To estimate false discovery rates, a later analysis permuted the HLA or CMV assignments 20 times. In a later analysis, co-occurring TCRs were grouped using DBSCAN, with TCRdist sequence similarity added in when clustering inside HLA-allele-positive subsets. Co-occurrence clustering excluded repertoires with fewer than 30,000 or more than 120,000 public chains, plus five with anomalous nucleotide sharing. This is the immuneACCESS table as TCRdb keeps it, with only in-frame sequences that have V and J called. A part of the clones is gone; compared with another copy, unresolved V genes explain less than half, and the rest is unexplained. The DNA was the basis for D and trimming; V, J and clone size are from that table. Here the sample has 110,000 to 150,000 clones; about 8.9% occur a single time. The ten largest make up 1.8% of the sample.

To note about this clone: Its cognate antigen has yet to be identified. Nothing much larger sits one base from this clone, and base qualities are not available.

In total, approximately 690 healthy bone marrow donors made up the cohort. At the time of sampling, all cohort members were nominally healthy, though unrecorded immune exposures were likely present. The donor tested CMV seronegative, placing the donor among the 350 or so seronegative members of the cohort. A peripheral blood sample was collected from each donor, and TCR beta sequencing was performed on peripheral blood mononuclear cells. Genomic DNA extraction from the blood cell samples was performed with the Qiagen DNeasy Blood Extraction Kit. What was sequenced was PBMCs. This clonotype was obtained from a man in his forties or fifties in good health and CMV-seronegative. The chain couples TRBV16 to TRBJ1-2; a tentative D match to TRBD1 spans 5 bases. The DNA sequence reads TGTGCCAGCAGGGGCGTTCGCAGGGCTAACTATGGCTACACCTTC. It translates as CASRGVRRANYGYTF.